The clone carrying this T cell receptor beta chain was seen a handful of times. This entry comes from a study of blood T cell repertoires in COVID-19. Study summary: The analysed material was cDNA or gDNA that came from T cells, B-cell-depleted T cells, or PBMCs.

CDR3 length equals 14 residues. Trimming left V 1 base short and J 9 bases short, with 15 bases between. Germline-derived CDR1 and CDR2 are SEHNR and FQNEAQ (reference sequence). How the authors handled the data: Reference gene primer amplification gave nucleated cell count estimates. Clones were sequenced by immunoSEQ multiplex PCR, and TCRdb holds only the in-frame ones, with some missing. From that table come the V and J calls and clone size; the DNA was used to work out D and trimming. The data contain about 140,000 clones, 75% to 85% of them singletons. The source is a woman of 80 years or more with active or convalescent COVID-19. The sample comprised peripheral blood. This chain connects TRBV7-9 to TRBJ2-5, with a tentative D call TRBD2 (5 bases). CDR3 nucleotide sequence: TGTGCCAGCAGCTTAGAGACACAAGAGGAGGCCCAGTACTTC. This sequence encodes CASSLETQEEAQYF.